The next 31 T cell receptor beta chains were all read from a single sample in a study of low-dose radiotherapy and immunotherapy resistance in tumors. TRAV- and TRBV-specific primers, spanning alpha and beta chains, primed first-strand cDNA. PCR amplification of the TCRs was performed with Phusion for 20 to 25 PCR cycles, and it relied on a constant-region primer together with a V-primer adapter. TCRdb re-derived calls from the reads in MiXCR, one entry per CDR3 protein. The sample has roughly 15,000 distinct CDR3 sequences; about 70% are singletons. These receptors all come from a human donor with advanced metastatic prostate, ovarian, gallbladder or colorectal cancer (not recorded which). This table probably holds off-target reads from a library built for another chain.

This sequence joins TRBV19 and TRBJ1-4; D not resolved. V gave up 3 bases and J gave up 7 bases, with 15 bases separating them. The CDR3 has 15 amino acids. Germline assignment: CDR1 LNHDA and CDR2 SQIVND (reference sequence). In nucleotides, the CDR3 is TGTGCCAGTAGTATCGGTCGCCAGGCCGTTGAAAAACTGTTTTTT. It is translated as CASSIGRQAVEKLFF.

This chain links TRBV20-1 with TRBJ1-2; 7 bases line up with TRBD1. There are 16 residues in the CDR3. With V trimmed by 5 bases and J by 5 bases, 17 bases remained unmatched. CDR1 and CDR2 from the germline V gene are DFQATT and SNEGSKA (reference sequence). The CDR3 is CSAFLTSGQQSYGYTF. CDR3 nucleotides: TGCAGTGCTTTTCTTACCTCGGGACAGCAGAGTTATGGCTACACCTTC.

The chain combines TRBV2 with TRBJ2-5; the match to TRBD1 covers 11 bases. The CDR3 is made up of 14 amino acids. V was pared by 6 bases and J by 4 bases, with 4 bases of the junction left unmatched. Germline lookup yields CDR1 SNHLY and CDR2 FYNNEI. The CDR3 bases are TGTGCCAGCAGGGACAGGGGGCATCGAGAGACCCAGTACTTC. Its protein product is CASRDRGHRETQYF.

This clonotype counts as medium-sized. One end of the junction fails to match germline, which may point to a read error. The rearrangement links TRBV13 to TRBJ1-6; D gene uncertain. Germline assignment: CDR1 PRHDT and CDR2 FYEKMQ (reference sequence). The CDR3 runs to 15 residues. DNA for the CDR3: TGTGCAATGAGAGAGGTGGCGACCAATGCAGGCAAATCAACCTTT. This gives the protein CAMREVATNAGKSTF.

The CDR3 coding sequence is TGTGCCAGCAGCGGCGGGACAGGGGGCGATCAGCCCCAGCATTTT. It codes for CASSGGTGGDQPQHF. V and J are TRBV5-6 and TRBJ1-5; the match to TRBD1 covers 12 bases. The CDR3 length is 15 residues. Per the germline V gene, CDR1 is SGHDT and CDR2 is YYEEEE. V shed 4 bases and J 5 bases; nucleotides not matched to a gene: 4.

In its sample, this clonotype was seen a few times. The chain carries TRBV6-5 and TRBJ1-1; 10 bases are a match to TRBD1. The V and J ends lost 5 bases and 5 bases, in that order; junction bases with no gene match: 5. CDR3 size: 14 residues. Germline V gives CDR1 MNHEY, CDR2 SVGAGI. The CDR3 reads CASSRDRGGTEAFF. The CDR3, as DNA: TGTGCCAGCAGTCGGGACAGGGGAGGTACTGAAGCTTTCTTT.

This clonotype was seen once. The chain recombines TRBV20-1 with TRBJ2-5; weak D call: TRBD1 (5 bases). The germline CDR1 and CDR2 sequences are DFQATT and SNEGSKA (reference sequence). This CDR3 is 16 amino acids long. The V end was cut by 0 bases, the J end by 12 bases, with 26 bases between. The CDR3 protein is CSARDLGPKARALKYF. CDR3 coding DNA: TGCAGTGCTAGAGATCTGGGGCCAAAGGCTAGGGCCCTTAAGTACTTC.

The rearrangement uses TRBV20-1 and TRBJ1-5; 7 positions agree with TRBD1. The CDR3 consists of 13 residues. Germline trimming cut 6 bases from V and 9 bases from J; bases unmatched to any gene: 11. Germline V gene sequence: CDR1 DFQATT, CDR2 SNEGSKA (reference sequence). The CDR3: CSASRTGERPQHF. CDR3 DNA: TGCAGTGCCAGTAGGACAGGCGAGCGGCCCCAGCATTTT.

Of note for this clonotype: An end of the junction does not agree with germline; a read error may underlie this. The J gene is TRBJ2-4, the V gene TRBV7-2, with a possible D match to TRBD2 (5 bases). Germline CDR1 is SGHTA and CDR2 is FQGNSA. This CDR3 region has 14 residues. CDR3 nucleotide sequence: TGTGCCAGCAGCCTAGCATGGGGCAAAAACATTCAGTACTTC. Its translation is CASSLAWGKNIQYF.

The chain's CDR3 is CASSSAGTGTREQYF. The CDR3 bases are TGCGCCAGCAGCTCAGCCGGGACAGGCACAAGGGAGCAGTACTTC. The gene calls are TRBV5-1 and TRBJ2-7; 8 nucleotides match TRBD1. Looked up from germline, CDR1 is SGHRS and CDR2 is YFSETQ. V was pared by 3 bases and J by 7 bases, with 12 bases of the junction left unmatched. This CDR3 spans 15 amino acids.

This clonotype showed up just once. This chain joins TRBV5-4 and TRBJ2-7; weak D call: TRBD2 (5 bases). The CDR3 is 16 residues long. Trimming took off 2 bases at V and 4 bases at J, with 19 bases between the two ends. In germline, CDR1 is SGHNT, CDR2 YYREEE (reference sequence). This CDR3 is CASSFLGFGKGYEQYF. The DNA of the CDR3 is TGTGCCAGCAGCTTTCTGGGTTTCGGGAAAGGGTACGAGCAGTACTTC.

The CDR3 loop reads CASSFEGSYGYTF. Written as DNA, the CDR3 is TGTGCCAGCAGTTTCGAGGGGAGCTATGGCTACACCTTC. The gene calls are TRBV6-5 and TRBJ1-2, with a possible D match to TRBD1 (5 bases). The CDR3 spans 13 residues. Germline V gene lookup returns CDR1 MNHEY and CDR2 SVGAGI. Trimming removed 4 bases from V and 4 bases from J, with 10 bases in between.

The sample holds one count of this clonotype. The V call is TRBV11-2, the J call TRBJ2-7; TRBD2 agrees at 7 bases. This CDR3 spans 17 amino acids. V trimming: 3 bases; J trimming: 4 bases; junction bases outside the gene matches: 15. The germline V gene encodes CDR1 SGHAT and CDR2 FQNNGV. The CDR3 loop is CASSFTSFLSGDYEQYF. In DNA, the CDR3 is TGTGCCAGCAGCTTCACCAGCTTCCTGAGCGGGGATTACGAGCAGTACTTC.

The chain uses TRBV12-3 or TRBV12-4 and TRBJ2-7; D remains ambiguous. The V end lost 6 bases, the J end lost 5 bases, and 14 bases lay between the germline ends. The CDR3 length is 13 residues. The CDR3 DNA reads as TGTGCCAGCAGGCCTGCTACGGTCCACGAGCAGTACTTC. Translated, it gives CASRPATVHEQYF.

J is TRBJ2-4 and V is TRBV2, with D perhaps TRBD1 (6 bases). The ends were cut back, 6 bases at V and 0 bases at J, with 9 bases in the middle. The length of the CDR3 is 14 residues. CDR1 and CDR2 (germline): SNHLY, FYNNEI. As DNA, the CDR3 is TGTGCCAGCAGGGACAGCCTAGCCAAAAACATTCAGTACTTC. It is translated as CASRDSLAKNIQYF.

V and J are TRBV3-1 and TRBJ1-2; 10 bases fit TRBD1. Germline trimming cut 2 bases from V and 6 bases from J; bases unmatched to any gene: 3. The germline CDR1 and CDR2 sequences are LGHDT and YNNKEL (reference sequence). The CDR3 has 14 residues. CDR3 protein: CASSQYGTGDGYTF. The DNA for the CDR3 is TGTGCCAGCAGCCAATACGGGACAGGGGATGGCTACACCTTC.

The chain carries TRBV7-8 and TRBJ2-6; perhaps TRBD2 as D (6 bases). The germline CDR1 and CDR2 sequences are SGHVS and FQNEAQ. With 3 bases removed from V and 1 base from J, the gap between germline ends came to 16 bases. This CDR3 is built from 18 residues. The chain's CDR3 is CASSFNELAMSGANVLTF. The CDR3, as DNA: TGTGCCAGCAGCTTTAACGAGCTAGCGATGTCTGGGGCCAACGTCCTGACTTTC.

Points on this clonotype: The junction shows a germline mismatch at one end, possibly a read error. This chain's CDR3 is CASSPDSYGQYF. CDR3 DNA: TGTGCCAGCTCACCGGACTCCTACGGGCAGTACTTC. This chain uses TRBV18 with TRBJ2-7, with a weak D call TRBD2 (5 bases). In germline, CDR1 is KGHSH, CDR2 LQKENI. The CDR3 length is 12 residues.

The genes are TRBV5-1 and TRBJ2-5; D is undetermined. Deletions cut 3 bases from V and 1 base from J, with 7 bases between. The CDR3 contains 13 residues. The germline V gene encodes CDR1 SGHRS and CDR2 YFSETQ. CDR3 nucleotide sequence: TGCGCCAGCAGCTCCACCAGCCAAGAGACCCAGTACTTC. The encoded protein is CASSSTSQETQYF.

The chain has TRBV29-1 and TRBJ2-5; 7 bases align to TRBD1. V lost 7 bases to trimming and J lost 2 bases; unmatched junction nucleotides: 4. The CDR3 has 12 amino acids. CDR1 is SQVTM and CDR2 is ANQGSEA in the germline V gene. CDR3 sequence: CSATGVQETQYF. The CDR3 DNA reads as TGCAGCGCCACAGGGGTACAAGAGACCCAGTACTTC.

V and J are TRBV7-9 and TRBJ2-2; D unclear. V shed 6 bases and J shed 4 bases, with 3 bases lying between them. The CDR3 sequence is 11 residues long. Germline lookup yields CDR1 SEHNR and CDR2 FQNEAQ (reference sequence). The CDR3 DNA reads as TGTGCCAGCAGGTCCACCGGGGAGCTGTTTTTT. Its translation: CASRSTGELFF.

The V and J genes are TRBV13 and TRBJ2-3, with a possible D match to TRBD1 (5 bases). The V gene lost 0 bases and the J gene lost 1 base, with 5 bases spanning the gap. This CDR3 region has 14 residues. CDR1 PRHDT and CDR2 FYEKMQ come from the germline V gene (reference sequence). This CDR3 is CASSLGQGTDTQYF. The CDR3 DNA reads TGTGCCAGCAGCTTAGGACAGGGCACAGATACGCAGTATTTT.

The chain combines TRBV29-1 with TRBJ2-7; D possibly corresponds to TRBD2 (5 bases). Germline assignment: CDR1 SQVTM and CDR2 ANQGSEA. V gave up 6 bases and J gave up 4 bases, with 13 bases separating them. The length of the CDR3 is 12 residues. The CDR3 reads CSVQREGYEQYF. CDR3 sequence (DNA): TGCAGCGTCCAACGAGAGGGATACGAGCAGTACTTC.

This chain links TRBV9 with TRBJ1-1, with a tentative D call TRBD1 (6 bases). CDR3 length: 12 amino acids. Trimming pared 4 bases from V and 11 bases from J, leaving 15 bases between. The germline V gene encodes CDR1 SGDLS and CDR2 YYNGEE. The CDR3, as DNA: TGTGCCAGCAGCCCCGGGGGGGGCTGGGCTTTCTTT. This sequence encodes CASSPGGGWAFF.

V is TRBV27 and J is TRBJ1-2, with 7 bases fitting TRBD1. Per the germline V gene, CDR1 is MNHEY and CDR2 is SMNVEV (reference sequence). This CDR3 is 13 amino acids long. The V segment lost 6 bases and the J segment 3 bases; nucleotides outside the gene matches: 4. The CDR3 is CASRSTGYYGYTF. The DNA of the CDR3 is TGTGCCAGCAGATCGACAGGGTACTATGGCTACACCTTC.

This clonotype was found a few times. The chain links TRBV5-5 to TRBJ1-1; D is ambiguous. Per the germline V gene, CDR1 is SGHKS and CDR2 is YYEKEE (reference sequence). This CDR3 is 18 amino acids long. Between the trimmed V and J ends, which lost 4 bases and 1 base, there was a span of 23 bases. Here the CDR3 DNA reads TGTGCCAGCAGCCCGGGCTTTGACGTTGGGATCTCGAACACTGAAGCTTTCTTT. Translating gives CASSPGFDVGISNTEAFF. The variable domain in full, with the rest retrieved from reference TRBV5-5 and TRBJ1-1, is DAGVTQSPTHLIKTRGQQVTLRCSPISGHKSVSWYQQVLGQGPQFIFQYYEKEERGRGNFPDRFSARQFPNYSSELNVNALLLGDSALYLCASSPGFDVGISNTEAFFGQGTRLTVV.

This clonotype was detected a few times. The rearrangement joins TRBV28 to TRBJ2-5; D is unclear. This CDR3 has 11 residues. The germline V and J ends were trimmed by 5 bases and 5 bases, with 6 bases remaining between them. The germline V gene encodes CDR1 MDHEN and CDR2 SYDVKM. Written as DNA, the CDR3 is TGTGCCAGCAGTGACTGGGAGACCCAGTACTTC. Translated, it gives CASSDWETQYF.

This chain connects TRBV15 to TRBJ1-1, with D unresolved. The length of the CDR3 is 15 residues. V lost 3 bases to trimming and J lost 5 bases, with 16 bases between them. Germline V gene data show CDR1 as LNHNV and CDR2 as YYDKDF (reference sequence). The CDR3 bases are TGTGCCACCAGCAGGGACGGGGTACGGGAGACTGAAGCTTTCTTT. This translates into CATSRDGVRETEAFF. The whole variable domain, filled in from reference TRBV15 and TRBJ1-1, reads DAMVIQNPRYQVTQFGKPVTLSCSQTLNHNVMYWYQQKSSQAPKLLFHYYDKDFNNEADTPDNFQSRRPNTSFCFLDIRSPGLGDTAMYLCATSRDGVRETEAFFGQGTRLTVV.

Here the CDR3 reads CASSEAQPGQETQYF. The CDR3 bases are TGTGCCAGCAGTGAAGCGCAGCCAGGGCAAGAGACCCAGTACTTC. The genes are TRBV6-2 or TRBV6-3 and TRBJ2-5, with a possible D match to TRBD1 (5 bases). Germline values: CDR1 MNHEY, CDR2 SVGEGT. Between the trimmed V and J ends, which lost 5 bases and 2 bases, there was a span of 15 bases. The CDR3 extends over 15 amino acids.

CDR3 sequence (DNA): TGTGCCAGCAGTGAAGGGGGAACCTCCGGAAACACCATATATTTT. Encoded protein: CASSEGGTSGNTIYF. The chain joins TRBV6-1 to TRBJ1-3; D uncertain. Germline V gene sequence: CDR1 MNHNS, CDR2 SASEGT. This CDR3 contains 15 residues. Between the trimmed V and J ends, which lost 1 base and 4 bases, there was a span of 11 bases.

The chain joins TRBV29-1 to TRBJ1-1; 7 bases agree with TRBD1. The trim removed 7 bases at V and 8 bases at J, leaving 13 bases unmatched. Germline CDR1 and CDR2: SQVTM and ANQGSEA. The CDR3 is 13 amino acids. The CDR3 here is CSATSSGTAEAFF. CDR3 DNA sequence: TGCAGCGCCACCAGCTCCGGGACAGCAGAAGCTTTCTTT.